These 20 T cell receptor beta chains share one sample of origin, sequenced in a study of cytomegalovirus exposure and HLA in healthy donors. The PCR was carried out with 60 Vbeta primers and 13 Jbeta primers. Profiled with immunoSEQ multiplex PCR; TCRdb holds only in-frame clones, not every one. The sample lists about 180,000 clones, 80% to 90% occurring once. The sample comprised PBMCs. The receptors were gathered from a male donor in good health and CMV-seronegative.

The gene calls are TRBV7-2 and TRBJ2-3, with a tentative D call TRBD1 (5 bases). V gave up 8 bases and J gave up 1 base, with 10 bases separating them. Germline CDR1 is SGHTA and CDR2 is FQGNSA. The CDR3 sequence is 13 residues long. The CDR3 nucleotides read TGTGCCAGCTCTCAAGGGGGCACAGATACGCAGTATTTT. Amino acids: CASSQGGTDTQYF.

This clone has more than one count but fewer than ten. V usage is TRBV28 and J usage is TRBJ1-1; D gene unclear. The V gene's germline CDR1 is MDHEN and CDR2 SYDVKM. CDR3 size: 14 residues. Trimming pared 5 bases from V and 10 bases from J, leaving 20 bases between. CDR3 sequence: CASSRGIIETPAFF. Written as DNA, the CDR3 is TGTGCCAGCAGTAGAGGGATTATCGAAACCCCAGCTTTCTTT.

CDR3 sequence: CASSRYKTGDGYTF. For the CDR3, the DNA is TGTGCCAGCAGCCGTTACAAGACAGGGGATGGCTACACCTTC. This chain links TRBV11-2 with TRBJ1-2; 8 nucleotides agree with TRBD1. CDR1 and CDR2 (germline): SGHAT, FQNNGV. J was trimmed by 6 bases and V by 5 bases; bases with no gene match: 8. The CDR3 runs 14 residues.

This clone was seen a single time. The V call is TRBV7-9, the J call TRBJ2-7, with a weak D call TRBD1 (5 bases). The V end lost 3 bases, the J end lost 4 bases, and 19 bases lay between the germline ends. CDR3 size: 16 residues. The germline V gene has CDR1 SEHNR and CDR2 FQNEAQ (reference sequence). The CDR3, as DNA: TGTGCCAGCAGCTTCTCTCAGGGAACCCCGGATTACGAGCAGTACTTC. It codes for CASSFSQGTPDYEQYF.

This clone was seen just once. CDR3: CASSPGGQPQHF. The CDR3 DNA follows: TGTGCCAGCAGTCCCGGGGGGCAGCCCCAGCATTTT. The rearrangement joins TRBV6-5 to TRBJ1-5; a weak D match, TRBD1 (5 bases). The V end was cut by 5 bases, the J end by 7 bases, with 9 bases between. CDR3 length equals 12 residues. Per germline, CDR1 MNHEY and CDR2 SVGAGI.

The CDR3 sequence: CASSAQGKSEQYF. CDR3 coding DNA: TGTGCCAGTAGTGCGCAGGGGAAGTCCGAGCAGTACTTC. The V gene is TRBV19, the J gene TRBJ2-7; D is possibly TRBD1 (6 bases). Trimming took off 5 bases at V and 6 bases at J, with 14 bases between the two ends. Germline CDR1 and CDR2: LNHDA and SQIVND (reference sequence). CDR3 length: 13 residues.

This CDR3 is CATTSGQRGPMETQYF. The CDR3 DNA is TGTGCCACCACCAGCGGACAGAGAGGGCCTATGGAGACCCAGTACTTC. The J gene is TRBJ2-5, the V gene TRBV15; a possible D gene is TRBD1 (6 bases). From germline, CDR1 is LNHNV and CDR2 YYDKDF (reference sequence). V was pared by 7 bases and J by 5 bases, with 23 bases between. This CDR3 is 16 amino acids long.

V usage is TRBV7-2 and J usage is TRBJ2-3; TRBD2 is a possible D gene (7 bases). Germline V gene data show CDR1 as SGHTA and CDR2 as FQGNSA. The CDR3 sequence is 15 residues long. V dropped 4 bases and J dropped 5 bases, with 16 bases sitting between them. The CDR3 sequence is CASSSVGGRGDTQYF. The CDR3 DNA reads TGTGCCAGCAGCTCGGTCGGGGGGCGCGGAGATACGCAGTATTTT.

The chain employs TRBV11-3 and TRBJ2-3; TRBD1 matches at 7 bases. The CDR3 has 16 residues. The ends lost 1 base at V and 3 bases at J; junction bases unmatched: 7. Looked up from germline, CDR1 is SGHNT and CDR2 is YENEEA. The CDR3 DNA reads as TGTGCCAGCAGCTTAGGCCGGGGACAGAGGACAGATACGCAGTATTTT. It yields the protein CASSLGRGQRTDTQYF.

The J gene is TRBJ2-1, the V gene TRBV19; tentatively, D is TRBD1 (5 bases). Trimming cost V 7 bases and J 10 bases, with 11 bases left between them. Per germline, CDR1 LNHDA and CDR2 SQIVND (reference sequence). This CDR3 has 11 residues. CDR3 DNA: TGTGCCAGTACCCTTGGGGCAGAGCAGTTCTTC. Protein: CASTLGAEQFF.

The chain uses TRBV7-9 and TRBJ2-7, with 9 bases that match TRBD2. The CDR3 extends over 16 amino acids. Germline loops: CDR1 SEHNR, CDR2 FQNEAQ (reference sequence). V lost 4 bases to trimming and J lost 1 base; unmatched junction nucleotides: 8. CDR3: CASSSTLAGPSYEQYF. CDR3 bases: TGTGCCAGCAGCTCAACCCTAGCGGGGCCTTCCTACGAGCAGTACTTC. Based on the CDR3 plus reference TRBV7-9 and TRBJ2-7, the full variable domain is DTGVSQNPRHKITKRGQNVTFRCDPISEHNRLYWYRQTLGQGPEFLTYFQNEAQLEKSRLLSDRFSAERPKGSFSTLEIQRTEQGDSAMYLCASSSTLAGPSYEQYFGPGTRLTVT.

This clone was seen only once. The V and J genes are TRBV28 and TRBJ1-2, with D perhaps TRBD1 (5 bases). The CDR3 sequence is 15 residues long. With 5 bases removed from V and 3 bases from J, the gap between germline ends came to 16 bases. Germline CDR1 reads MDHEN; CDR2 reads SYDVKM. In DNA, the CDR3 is TGTGCCAGCAGTGAGAGTCAGGGTGTCTACTATGGCTACACCTTC. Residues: CASSESQGVYYGYTF.

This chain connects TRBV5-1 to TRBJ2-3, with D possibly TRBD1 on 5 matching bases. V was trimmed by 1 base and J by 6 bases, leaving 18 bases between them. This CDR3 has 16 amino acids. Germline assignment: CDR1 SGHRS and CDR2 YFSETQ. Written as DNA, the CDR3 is TGCGCCAGCAGCTTGTTTGTGACAGATCTGGCCGATACGCAGTATTTT. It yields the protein CASSLFVTDLADTQYF.

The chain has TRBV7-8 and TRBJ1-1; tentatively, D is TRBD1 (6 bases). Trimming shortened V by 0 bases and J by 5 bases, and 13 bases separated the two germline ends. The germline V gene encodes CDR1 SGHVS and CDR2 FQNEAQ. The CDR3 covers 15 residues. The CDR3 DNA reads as TGTGCCAGCAGCTTAGCCCACGGGGGGACAACTGAAGCTTTCTTT. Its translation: CASSLAHGGTTEAFF.

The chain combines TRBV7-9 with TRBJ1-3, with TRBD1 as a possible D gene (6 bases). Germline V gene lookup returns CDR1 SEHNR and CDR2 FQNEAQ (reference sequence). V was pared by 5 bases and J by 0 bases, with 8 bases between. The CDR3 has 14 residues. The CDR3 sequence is CASSRRGSGNTIYF. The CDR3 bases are TGTGCCAGCAGCCGCAGGGGCTCTGGAAACACCATATATTTT.

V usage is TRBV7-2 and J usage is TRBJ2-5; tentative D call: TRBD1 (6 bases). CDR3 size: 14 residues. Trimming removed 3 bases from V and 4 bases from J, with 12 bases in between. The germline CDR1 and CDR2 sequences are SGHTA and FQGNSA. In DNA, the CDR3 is TGTGCCAGCAGCTTGCAGACAGGTTTAGAGACCCAGTACTTC. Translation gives CASSLQTGLETQYF. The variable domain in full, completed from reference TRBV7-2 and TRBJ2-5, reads GAGVSQSPSNKVTEKGKDVELRCDPISGHTALYWYRQSLGQGLEFLIYFQGNSAPDKSGLPSDRFSAERTGGSVSTLTIQRTQQEDSAVYLCASSLQTGLETQYFGPGTRLLVL.

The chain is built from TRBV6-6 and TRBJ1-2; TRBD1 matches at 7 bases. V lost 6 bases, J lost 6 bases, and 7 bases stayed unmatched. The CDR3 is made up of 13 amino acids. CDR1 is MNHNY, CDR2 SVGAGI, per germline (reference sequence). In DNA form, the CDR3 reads TGTGCCAGCAGCCCAGGGGGTAGTGATGGCTACACCTTC. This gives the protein CASSPGGSDGYTF.

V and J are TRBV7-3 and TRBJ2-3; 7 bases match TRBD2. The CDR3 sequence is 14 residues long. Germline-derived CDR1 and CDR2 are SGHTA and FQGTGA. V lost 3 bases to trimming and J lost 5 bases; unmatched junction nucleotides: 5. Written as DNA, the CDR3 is TGTGCCAGCAGCTTGGCGGGAGCTGAAGATACGCAGTATTTT. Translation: CASSLAGAEDTQYF.

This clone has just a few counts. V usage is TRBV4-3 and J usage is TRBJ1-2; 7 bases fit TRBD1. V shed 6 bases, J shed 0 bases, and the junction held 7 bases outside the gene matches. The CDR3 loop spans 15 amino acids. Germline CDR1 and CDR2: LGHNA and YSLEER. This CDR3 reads CASRRGPDANYGYTF. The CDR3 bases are TGCGCCAGCAGGAGGGGGCCAGATGCTAACTATGGCTACACCTTC.

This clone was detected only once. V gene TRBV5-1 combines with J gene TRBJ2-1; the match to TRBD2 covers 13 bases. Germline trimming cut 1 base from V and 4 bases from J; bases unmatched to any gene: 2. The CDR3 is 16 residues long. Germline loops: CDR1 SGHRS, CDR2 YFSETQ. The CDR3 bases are TGCGCCAGCAGCTTGACTAGCGGGAGGGGTTACAATGAGCAGTTCTTC. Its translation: CASSLTSGRGYNEQFF.